Listed below are T cell receptor beta chains from one sample, sequenced in a study of blood T cell repertoires in COVID-19. This table comes from immunoSEQ multiplex PCR, and its TCRdb copy is limited to in-frame clones, with some not included. Among about 440,000 clones, less than 95% were seen once, and the ten largest hold 0.6%. The material sequenced was PBMCs or T cells enriched from blood (not recorded which). The receptors originated from a man aged 18 to 30 who had recovered from COVID-19. Both conserved end residues are part of each CDR3. D genes are given only for firm matches. For some rows the clone size is stated as once, few or many, or as a class when expanded; others skip it.

clone size	J gene	D gene	V gene	CDR3 protein	CDR3 DNA
.	TRBJ2-1	TRBD2	TRBV7-9	CASSSGTSVYNEQFF	TGTGCCAGCAGCTCCGGGACTAGCGTCTACAATGAGCAGTTCTTC
once	TRBJ1-6	.	TRBV5-5	CASSLYLSSYNSPLHF	TGTGCCAGCAGCTTGTACCTGAGCTCCTATAATTCACCCCTCCACTTT
.	TRBJ1-3	.	TRBV18	CASSPTTGSGNTIYF	TGTGCCAGCTCACCAACGACAGGATCAGGAAACACCATATATTTT
.	TRBJ2-3	TRBD1	TRBV6-5	CASTKTGVDTQYF	TGTGCCAGCACAAAAACAGGGGTAGATACGCAGTATTTT
.	TRBJ2-5	.	TRBV10-1	CASSDSSGQETQYF	TGCGCCAGCAGTGACTCCAGCGGGCAAGAGACCCAGTACTTC
.	TRBJ1-1	.	TRBV2	CASRVGQGNTEAFF	TGTGCCAGCAGGGTTGGGCAGGGTAACACTGAAGCTTTCTTT
few	TRBJ1-3	.	TRBV2	CASRGHSGNTIYF	TGTGCCAGCAGGGGACACTCTGGAAACACCATATATTTT
once	TRBJ1-5	.	TRBV15	CATSRTGYGQQPQHF	TGTGCCACCAGCAGGACTGGTTACGGACAGCAGCCCCAGCATTTT
.	TRBJ2-7	.	TRBV7-8	CASSQGGFPDEQYF	TGTGCCAGCAGCCAGGGGGGGTTTCCGGACGAGCAGTACTTC
few	TRBJ2-5	TRBD2	TRBV9	CASSVAGGQETQYF	TGTGCCAGCAGCGTAGCGGGGGGCCAAGAGACCCAGTACTTC
.	TRBJ2-7	TRBD2	TRBV30	CAWSPPGLAYEQYF	TGTGCCTGGAGTCCCCCGGGACTAGCGTACGAGCAGTACTTC
.	TRBJ2-1	.	TRBV5-4	CASSPQSGYNEQFF	TGTGCCAGCAGCCCCCAAAGCGGGTACAATGAGCAGTTCTTC
.	TRBJ2-7	.	TRBV7-2	CASSPGQGVAVYEQYF	TGTGCCAGCAGCCCTGGCCAAGGGGTAGCGGTCTACGAGCAGTACTTC
.	TRBJ2-7	.	TRBV12-3/TRBV12-4	CASSFAISYEQYF	TGTGCCAGCAGTTTCGCGATCTCCTACGAGCAGTACTTC
.	TRBJ1-6	.	TRBV5-1	CASSLEQGNSPLHF	TGCGCCAGCAGCTTGGAACAGGGTAATTCACCCCTCCACTTT